This T cell receptor beta chain was observed in a study of T cell responses to AZD1222 COVID-19 vaccine. The germline V gene has CDR1 SGHTA and CDR2 FQGNSA. The CDR3 consists of 16 residues. J lost 3 bases, V lost 5 bases, and 8 bases had no gene match. Sequencing was performed with immunoSEQ multiplex PCR; in TCRdb, only in-frame clones are kept and a portion is missing. The sample lists more than 140,000 clones; 70% to 90% were seen once. The sample here was peripheral blood, taken on day 0 of MenACWY control vaccination. The clonotype was recovered from an adult in good health. The V and J genes are TRBV7-2 and TRBJ2-2, with 8 bases fitting TRBD2. The CDR3 protein is CASSPRRRGDTGELFF. The CDR3 DNA follows: TGTGCCAGCAGCCCCAGGAGGCGGGGGGACACCGGGGAGCTGTTTTTT.